Listed here are 3 T cell receptor beta chains from one sample, sequenced in a study of T cell responses to AZD1222 COVID-19 vaccine. Profiling relied on immunoSEQ multiplex PCR, and the TCRdb table lists in-frame clones only, not all of them. The sample lists over 55,000 clones, about three quarters seen once, with about 3.5% in the top ten. Sequenced here: peripheral blood, sampled 28 days after the second AZD1222 dose. These receptors originate from an adult who received the AZD1222 COVID-19 vaccine.

The V call is TRBV28, the J call TRBJ2-1, with TRBD2 identical over 9 bases. This CDR3 has 16 residues. V was clipped by 7 bases and J by 2 bases; unmatched bases: 9. Germline-derived CDR1 and CDR2 are MDHEN and SYDVKM. CDR3 residues: CASTPLIAGAYNEQFF. The CDR3 nucleotides read TGTGCCAGCACCCCCTTGATAGCGGGGGCCTACAATGAGCAGTTCTTC.

For the CDR3, the DNA is TGTGCCAGCGGGAAGGGCATTTGGGGGGCTGAAGCTTTCTTT. Translated: CASGKGIWGAEAFF. The chain is built from TRBV28 and TRBJ1-1, with D perhaps TRBD1 (5 bases). Germline V lookup: CDR1 MDHEN, CDR2 SYDVKM. V lost 8 bases to trimming and J lost 6 bases, with 19 bases between them. CDR3 length: 14 amino acids.

The J gene is TRBJ2-5, the V gene TRBV7-2, with 9 bases lining up with TRBD2. The V gene's germline CDR1 is SGHTA and CDR2 FQGNSA. The CDR3 is 15 amino acids. Trimming took 5 bases from V and 4 from J; bases not matched to a gene: 8. This chain's CDR3 is CASSLSGGIGETQYF. Written as DNA, the CDR3 is TGTGCCAGCAGCCTAAGCGGGGGGATAGGAGAGACCCAGTACTTC.